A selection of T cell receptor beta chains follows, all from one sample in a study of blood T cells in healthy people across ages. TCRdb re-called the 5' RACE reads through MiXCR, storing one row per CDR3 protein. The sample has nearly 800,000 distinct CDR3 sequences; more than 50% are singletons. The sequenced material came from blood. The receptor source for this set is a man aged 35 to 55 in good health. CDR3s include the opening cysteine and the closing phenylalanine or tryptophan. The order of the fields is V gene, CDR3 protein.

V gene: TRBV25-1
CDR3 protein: CASSEPAGDTQYF

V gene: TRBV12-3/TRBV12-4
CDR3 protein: CASSSGDQGPPYGYTF

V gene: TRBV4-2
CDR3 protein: CASSQVPLAGVRRYF

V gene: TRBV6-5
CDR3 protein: CASSSNFYRGGTSPETQYF

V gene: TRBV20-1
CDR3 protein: CSARPATGDNYGYTF

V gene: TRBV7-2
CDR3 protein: CASSSGSFVQETQYF

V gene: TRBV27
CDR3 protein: CASKRGYEQYF

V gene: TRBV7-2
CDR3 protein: CASSLARTSTNYEQYF

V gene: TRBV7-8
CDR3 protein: CASSRGLSSPRGNEQFF

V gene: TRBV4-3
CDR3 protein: CASSQDGGLGEQYF

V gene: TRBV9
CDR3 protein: CASSALAGGHNEQFF

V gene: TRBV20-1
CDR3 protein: CSALTWGQGSGGYTF

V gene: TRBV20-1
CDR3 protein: CSASYPGQTYEQYF

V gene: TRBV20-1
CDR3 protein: CSARTLNGGRASSYEQYF

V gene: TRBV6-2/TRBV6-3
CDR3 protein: CASSLPSGANVLTF

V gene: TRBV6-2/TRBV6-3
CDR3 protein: CASSRPGQAYGYTF

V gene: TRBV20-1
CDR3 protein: CSARDSRDYVYEQYF

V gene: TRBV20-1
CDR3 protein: CSARDLRGGTYEQYF

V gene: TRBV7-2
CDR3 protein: CASSLEGRQGDEQYF

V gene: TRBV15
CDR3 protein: CATSSQGQGRFGRSYEQYF

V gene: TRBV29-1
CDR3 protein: CSVAERNQPQHF

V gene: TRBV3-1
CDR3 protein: CASSLGQGIVYTF

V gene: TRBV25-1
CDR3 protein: CASSEPGQVNNEQFF

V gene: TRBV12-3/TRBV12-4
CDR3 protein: CASSHSGATGELFF

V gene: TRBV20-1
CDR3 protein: CSARDSAGVIRDGEQYF

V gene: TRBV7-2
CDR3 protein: CASSLDGGTDTQYF

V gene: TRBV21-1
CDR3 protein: CASSDRLLQRGGLFPYNEQYF

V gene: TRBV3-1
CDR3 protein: CASSPGTGGTGELFF

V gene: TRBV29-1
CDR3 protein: CSVDRGSKNIQYF

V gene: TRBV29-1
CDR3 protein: CSVVVVGEQYF

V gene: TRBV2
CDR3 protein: CASRNRGWEQFF

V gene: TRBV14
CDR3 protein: CASSHLPGTGSYNEQFF

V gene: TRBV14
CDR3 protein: CASSQTEETQYF

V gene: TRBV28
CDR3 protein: CASKPERGTQETQYF

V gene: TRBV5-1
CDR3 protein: CASSWENRDNYGYTF

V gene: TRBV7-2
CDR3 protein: CASRPDYLAKNIQYF

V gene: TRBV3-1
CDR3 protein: CASSQDRPSGGLNTQYF

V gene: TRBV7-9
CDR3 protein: CASSLVAGRGETQYF

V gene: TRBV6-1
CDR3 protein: CASSPGTGENFNEKLFF

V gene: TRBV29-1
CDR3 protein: CSVVLAAYSYEQYF

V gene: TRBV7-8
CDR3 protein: CASSRSRDRPNNEQFF

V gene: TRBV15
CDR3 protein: CATSKLRDRRAYEQYF

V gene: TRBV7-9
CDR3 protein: CASSLGQNSYEQYF

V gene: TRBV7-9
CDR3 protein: CASSLARKEETQYF

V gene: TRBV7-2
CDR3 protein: CASSHHVAIVRTDTQYF

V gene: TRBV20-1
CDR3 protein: CSARGRGSGRSDTQYF

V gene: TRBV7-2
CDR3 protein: CASSSGTGVISEQFF

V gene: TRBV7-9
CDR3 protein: CASTPLDSRDTEAFF

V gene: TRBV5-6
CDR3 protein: CASSYPGTGTYEQYF

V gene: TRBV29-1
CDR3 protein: CSVRTGTSGDEQFF

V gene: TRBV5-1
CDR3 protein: CARYRRPPYEQYF

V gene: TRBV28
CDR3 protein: CASSPLGIGELFF

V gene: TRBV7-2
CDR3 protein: CASSPIAGLSHNEQFF

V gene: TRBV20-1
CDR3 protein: CSAAPRVPSSYNEQYF